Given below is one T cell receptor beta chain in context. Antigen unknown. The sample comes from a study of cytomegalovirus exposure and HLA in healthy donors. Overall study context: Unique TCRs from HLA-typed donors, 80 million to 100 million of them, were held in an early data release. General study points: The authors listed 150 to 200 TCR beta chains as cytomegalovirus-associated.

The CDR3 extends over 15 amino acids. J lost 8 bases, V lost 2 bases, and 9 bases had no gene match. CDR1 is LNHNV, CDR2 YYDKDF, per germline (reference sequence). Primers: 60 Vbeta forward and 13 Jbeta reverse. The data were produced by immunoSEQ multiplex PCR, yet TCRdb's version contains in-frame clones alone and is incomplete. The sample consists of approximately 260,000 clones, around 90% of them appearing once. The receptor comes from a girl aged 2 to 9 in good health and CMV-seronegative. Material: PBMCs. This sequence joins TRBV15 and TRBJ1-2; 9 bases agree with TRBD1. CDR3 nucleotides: TGTGCCACCAGCAGACATACAGGGGGCGCCGAGGGCTACACCTTC. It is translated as CATSRHTGGAEGYTF.